The 9 T cell receptor beta chains presented below share a single source sample, sequenced in a study of cytomegalovirus exposure and HLA in healthy donors. Assay used: immunoSEQ multiplex PCR; TCRdb lists only in-frame clones, some missing. The sample yields 200,000 to 250,000 clones, around 78% seen once. The specimen sequenced was PBMCs. These TCRs come from a young woman in good health and CMV-seronegative.

The genes are TRBV27 and TRBJ2-2; D unclear. Germline V gives CDR1 MNHEY, CDR2 SMNVEV (reference sequence). Trimming pared 3 bases from V and 5 bases from J, leaving 10 bases between. CDR3 size: 14 residues. CDR3 residues: CASSFGLPTGELFF. The CDR3 DNA sequence: TGTGCCAGCAGTTTCGGTTTACCTACCGGGGAGCTGTTTTTT.

The CDR3 reads CASSQGGEYTGELFF. CDR3 coding DNA: TGTGCCAGCAGCCAAGGAGGGGAGTACACCGGGGAGCTGTTTTTT. V gene TRBV4-2 combines with J gene TRBJ2-2; the D call may be TRBD1 or TRBD2 (5 bases each). Trimming removed 1 base at V and 3 bases at J, with 9 bases between. The CDR3 runs to 15 residues. Germline-derived CDR1 and CDR2 are LGHNA and YNFKEQ.

This clone occurred once. V usage is TRBV5-8 and J usage is TRBJ1-5; 9 nucleotides match TRBD1. The V gene end was trimmed by 7 bases and the J gene end by 1 base; junction bases not matched to a gene: 6. CDR1 SGHTS and CDR2 YDEGEE come from the germline V gene. The CDR3 loop spans 15 amino acids. The CDR3 reads CASARGQGSNQPQHF. The CDR3 DNA sequence: TGTGCCAGCGCTAGGGGACAGGGAAGCAATCAGCCCCAGCATTTT.

The chain uses TRBV5-4 and TRBJ2-6, with a tentative D call TRBD2 (7 bases). This CDR3 is 16 amino acids long. Trimming cost V 0 bases and J 3 bases, with 10 bases left between them. Germline V lookup: CDR1 SGHNT, CDR2 YYREEE (reference sequence). Here the CDR3 reads CASSLEGGFGANVLTF. CDR3 in DNA: TGTGCCAGCAGCTTGGAGGGGGGGTTTGGGGCCAACGTCCTGACTTTC. The full variable domain, rest sourced from reference TRBV5-4 and TRBJ2-6, is ETGVTQSPTHLIKTRGQQVTLRCSSQSGHNTVSWYQQALGQGPQFIFQYYREEENGRGNFPPRFSGLQFPNYSSELNVNALELDDSALYLCASSLEGGFGANVLTFGAGSRLTVL.

This clone was observed a single time. The gene calls are TRBV6-5 and TRBJ1-1; D might be TRBD1 (5 bases). Germline CDR1 MNHEY, CDR2 SVGAGI. There are 12 residues in the CDR3. Trimming removed 2 bases from V and 8 bases from J, with 9 bases in between. The CDR3 region is CASSYKGLEAFF. The CDR3 DNA follows: TGTGCCAGCAGTTACAAGGGGCTAGAAGCTTTCTTT.

This chain joins TRBV29-1 and TRBJ2-1; 8 positions match TRBD1. The CDR3 runs to 13 residues. The V and J ends lost 6 bases and 3 bases, in that order; junction bases with no gene match: 4. Per germline, CDR1 SQVTM and CDR2 ANQGSEA. The CDR3 DNA sequence: TGCAGCGTCAGGGACAGGATCTACAATGAGCAGTTCTTC. Protein sequence: CSVRDRIYNEQFF.

This rearrangement joins TRBV11-2 to TRBJ2-7; D is uncertain. The CDR3 loop spans 15 amino acids. Trimming cost V 7 bases and J 0 bases, with 16 bases left between them. Germline values: CDR1 SGHAT, CDR2 FQNNGV. The CDR3 reads CASTRTGSPSYEQYF. The CDR3 nucleotides are TGTGCCAGCACCCGGACGGGCTCCCCCTCCTACGAGCAGTACTTC.

This chain connects TRBV19 to TRBJ1-2; tentatively, D is TRBD1 (5 bases). The length of the CDR3 is 14 residues. Per germline, CDR1 LNHDA and CDR2 SQIVND (reference sequence). Trimming took off 5 bases at V and 6 bases at J, with 16 bases between the two ends. The CDR3 here is CASSRQRSSDGYTF. For the CDR3, the DNA is TGTGCCAGTAGTCGACAGAGGAGCTCAGATGGCTACACCTTC.

This chain joins TRBV28 and TRBJ1-2; no clear D. The CDR3 runs 13 residues. V lost 0 bases to trimming and J lost 3 bases, with 5 bases between them. Germline CDR1 reads MDHEN; CDR2 reads SYDVKM. CDR3 region: CASSLWRDYGYTF. DNA of the CDR3: TGTGCCAGCAGTTTATGGAGAGACTATGGCTACACCTTC.